Below, 13 T cell receptor beta chains from the same sample are listed, as sequenced in a study of cytomegalovirus exposure and HLA in healthy donors. A multiplex PCR was run with 60 Vbeta primers and 13 Jbeta primers. The assay was immunoSEQ multiplex PCR, and TCRdb's table has in-frame clones only and misses some. This sample has 150,000 or so clones; less than 90% occur once, and the top ten carry 6.3%. The sample comprised PBMCs. The receptors derive from a male donor in good health and CMV-seropositive.

The V and J genes are TRBV18 and TRBJ1-4, with D perhaps TRBD1 (6 bases). Per germline, CDR1 KGHSH and CDR2 LQKENI. V was cut by 3 bases and J by 3 bases, with 11 bases left in between. The CDR3 sequence is 15 residues long. CDR3 in amino acids: CASSPQGRPNEKLFF. In DNA form, the CDR3 reads TGTGCCAGCTCACCTCAGGGGCGTCCTAATGAAAAACTGTTTTTT.

This clone was observed a few times. This chain joins TRBV5-1 and TRBJ2-1, with 8 bases identical to TRBD1. The CDR3 covers 12 residues. V lost 1 base to trimming and J lost 10 bases; unmatched junction nucleotides: 1. Germline V CDR1 and CDR2: SGHRS, YFSETQ. This CDR3 is CASSLTGGEQFF. The CDR3 region has the DNA TGCGCCAGCAGCTTGACAGGGGGGGAGCAGTTCTTC.

A remark on this clone: A read error may account for a junction end that differs from germline. The chain carries TRBV7-9 and TRBJ1-5; 7 bases are a match to TRBD1. Germline V lookup: CDR1 SEHNR, CDR2 FQNEAQ (reference sequence). The CDR3 loop spans 14 amino acids. Written as DNA, the CDR3 is TGTTCCAGCAGCTCCGACAGGGTGAATCAGCCCCAGCATTTT. It translates to CSSSSDRVNQPQHF.

CDR3 bases: TGTGCCAGCAGTCTTAATTCACCCCTCCACTTT. Its protein product is CASSLNSPLHF. The chain links TRBV28 to TRBJ1-6; no definite D call. The V end lost 5 bases, the J end lost 6 bases, and 2 bases lay between the germline ends. CDR1 and CDR2 (germline): MDHEN, SYDVKM. CDR3 length equals 11 residues.

The chain recombines TRBV15 with TRBJ2-7, with 7 bases aligning to TRBD1. Germline loops: CDR1 LNHNV, CDR2 YYDKDF (reference sequence). The J segment lost 0 bases and the V segment lost 6 bases, leaving 2 bases of the junction unmatched. The CDR3 is 13 amino acids. Here the CDR3 reads CATRAGGSYEQYF. CDR3 in DNA: TGTGCCACCAGGGCAGGGGGCTCCTACGAGCAGTACTTC.

The genes are TRBV11-3 and TRBJ1-2; 9 bases align to TRBD1. With V trimmed by 2 bases and J by 4 bases, 5 bases remained unmatched. In germline, CDR1 is SGHNT, CDR2 YENEEA. The CDR3 runs to 15 residues. As DNA, the CDR3 is TGTGCCAGCAGCTTACGGACAGGGGCCTCCTATGGCTACACCTTC. The encoded protein is CASSLRTGASYGYTF. Using reference TRBV11-3 and TRBJ1-2 for the parts outside the CDR3, the full variable domain is EAGVVQSPRYKIIEKKQPVAFWCNPISGHNTLYWYLQNLGQGPELLIRYENEEAVDDSQLPKDRFSAERLKGVDSTLKIQPAELGDSAVYLCASSLRTGASYGYTFGSGTRLTVV.

The chain uses TRBV29-1 and TRBJ1-2, with TRBD1 as a possible D gene (6 bases). Per germline, CDR1 SQVTM and CDR2 ANQGSEA. This CDR3 region has 13 residues. Deletions cut 7 bases from V and 4 bases from J, with 16 bases between. Here the CDR3 reads CSAFSGQLYGYTF. CDR3 DNA sequence: TGCAGCGCATTCTCAGGACAGCTCTATGGCTACACCTTC.

This clone was seen only a few times. The chain has TRBV7-9 and TRBJ2-1, with 8 positions matching TRBD1. The J segment lost 4 bases and the V segment lost 5 bases, leaving 10 bases of the junction unmatched. Germline V lookup: CDR1 SEHNR, CDR2 FQNEAQ (reference sequence). The CDR3 contains 16 residues. The CDR3 DNA follows: TGTGCCAGCAGCGCTGGGTGGGACAGGCGATACAATGAGCAGTTCTTC. This codes for CASSAGWDRRYNEQFF.

V is TRBV7-9 and J is TRBJ1-2; 9 bases map to TRBD1. CDR1 SEHNR and CDR2 FQNEAQ come from the germline V gene (reference sequence). V lost 5 bases to trimming and J lost 3 bases; unmatched junction nucleotides: 7. The CDR3 runs 15 residues. The CDR3 region is CASSPGDRVDYGYTF. CDR3 sequence (DNA): TGTGCCAGCAGCCCCGGGGACAGGGTCGACTATGGCTACACCTTC.

This clone was counted a few times. The chain recombines TRBV25-1 with TRBJ2-7; perhaps TRBD1 as D (5 bases). The germline CDR1 and CDR2 sequences are MGHDK and SYGVNS. The CDR3 runs to 14 residues. Trimming shortened V by 8 bases and J by 0 bases, and 14 bases separated the two germline ends. The CDR3 is CASSKRQSSYEQYF. The CDR3 DNA reads as TGTGCCAGCTCCAAGCGACAGAGCTCCTACGAGCAGTACTTC.

This clone was detected a few times. The chain carries TRBV19 and TRBJ2-4, with D possibly being TRBD2 (6 bases). V lost 6 bases, J lost 6 bases, and 27 bases lay in between. Germline lookup yields CDR1 LNHDA and CDR2 SQIVND (reference sequence). There are 18 residues in the CDR3. CDR3 region: CASSQYRTGGPELNIQYF. CDR3 in DNA: TGTGCCAGTAGCCAGTATAGAACCGGGGGACCCGAACTAAACATTCAGTACTTC.

This chain joins TRBV6-1 and TRBJ1-5; 8 bases align to TRBD1. CDR1 and CDR2 from the germline V gene are MNHNS and SASEGT. There are 14 residues in the CDR3. V shed 7 bases and J 7 bases; nucleotides not matched to a gene: 9. CDR3 in amino acids: CASTEGQGPQPQHF. The CDR3 bases are TGTGCCAGCACCGAAGGACAGGGTCCCCAGCCCCAGCATTTT.

This chain joins TRBV7-2 and TRBJ2-1, with D possibly being TRBD1 (6 bases). V was shortened by 5 bases and J by 7 bases, with 15 bases between the two germline ends. Germline CDR1 and CDR2: SGHTA and FQGNSA. The CDR3 runs 14 residues. CDR3 sequence (DNA): TGTGCCAGCAGCGGTTGGTCAGGGGCGAATGAGCAGTTCTTC. Translated: CASSGWSGANEQFF.